This T cell receptor (beta chain) appears in the sequencing data of a study of CXCR3-negative and CXCR3-positive naive CD8 T cells. Points on this clonotype: The antigen is unknown.

Cells classed as naive CD8+ T cells were CD45RO-CCR7+CD27+CD95-. The CDR3 contains 13 residues. Germline loops: CDR1 MDHEN, CDR2 SYDVKM. Study results and caveats: The study found comparably high diversity in both naive subsets and much lower diversity in memory CD8+ cells. Naive CXCR3-negative cells resembled naive CXCR3-positive cells in TRBV-TRBJ usage; memory cells differed.

The TRB cDNA libraries were prepared by 5' RACE with UMI labels. TCRdb reprocessed the 5' RACE reads and keeps a single row for each CDR3 protein, giving no DNA. Recorded for this sample: approximately 24,000 distinct CDR3 sequences. Input material: naive CXCR3- CD8+ T cells from blood. Subset: CD45RO-CCR7+CD27+CD95- naive CD8+ T cells lacking CXCR3 (TNR3-). The rearrangement joins TRBV28 to TRBJ2-7; the TRBD2 assignment by TCRdb is unverifiable without DNA. The clonotype comes from a human donor in good health. Some clones in this sample may be carry-over from other donors' samples. The CDR3 loop reads CASTKRRDFEQYF.